Presented here are 26 T cell receptor beta chains from one specimen sequenced in a study of cytomegalovirus exposure and HLA in healthy donors. A multiplex PCR was run with 60 Vbeta primers and 13 Jbeta primers. Repertoires were generated with immunoSEQ multiplex PCR, while TCRdb's copy carries only in-frame clones and drops some. This table lists under 120,000 clones. Sample: PBMCs. The source of these receptors is a man in his fifties or sixties in good health and CMV-seronegative.

The chain carries TRBV6-6 and TRBJ1-3; the D is unclear. The V end lost 2 bases, the J end lost 0 bases, and 5 bases lay between the germline ends. The germline V gene has CDR1 MNHNY and CDR2 SVGAGI (reference sequence). The CDR3 loop spans 14 amino acids. CDR3 sequence: CASSYGLSGNTIYF. In nucleotides, the CDR3 is TGTGCCAGCAGTTACGGGCTCTCTGGAAACACCATATATTTT.

The chain combines TRBV6-1 with TRBJ2-3; 9 bases are shared with TRBD2. Germline V gene sequence: CDR1 MNHNS, CDR2 SASEGT. The CDR3 has 16 amino acids. The ends lost 3 bases at V and 1 base at J; junction bases unmatched: 5. DNA of the CDR3: TGTGCCAGCAGTGAGGGGCCTAGCGGGGGCACAGATACGCAGTATTTT. As protein: CASSEGPSGGTDTQYF.

The chain carries TRBV18 and TRBJ2-7; 11 bases map to TRBD1. J was trimmed by 3 bases and V by 6 bases; bases with no gene match: 1. Germline loops: CDR1 KGHSH, CDR2 LQKENI. The CDR3 covers 13 residues. As DNA, the CDR3 is TGTGCCAGCTCTGGGACAGGGGGCTACGAGCAGTACTTC. Protein product: CASSGTGGYEQYF.

The CDR3 DNA is TGTGCCAGCAGCCCACTAGGACAGGGGGTCCACGAGCAGTACTTC. It specifies CASSPLGQGVHEQYF. The V call is TRBV9, the J call TRBJ2-7; 10 bases match TRBD1. This CDR3 contains 15 residues. V gave up 4 bases and J gave up 5 bases; unmatched junction bases: 9. Germline V lookup: CDR1 SGDLS, CDR2 YYNGEE.

The V and J genes are TRBV14 and TRBJ2-1, with D possibly TRBD2 on 6 matching bases. V shed 1 base and J shed 1 base, with 11 bases lying between them. This CDR3 region has 16 residues. The V gene's germline CDR1 is SGHDN and CDR2 FVKESK. The CDR3 coding sequence is TGTGCCAGCAGCCAAGTTGGGGGAGGTTCCTACAATGAGCAGTTCTTC. Amino acid sequence: CASSQVGGGSYNEQFF. The variable domain in full, completed from reference TRBV14 and TRBJ2-1, reads EAGVTQFPSHSVIEKGQTVTLRCDPISGHDNLYWYRRVMGKEIKFLLHFVKESKQDESGMPNNRFLAERTGGTYSTLKVQPAELEDSGVYFCASSQVGGGSYNEQFFGPGTRLTVL.

The CDR3 protein is CAWSVLRRDRSDIQYF. The DNA for the CDR3 is TGTGCCTGGAGTGTACTGAGGAGGGACAGGTCTGACATTCAGTACTTC. This chain joins TRBV30 and TRBJ2-4; 8 nucleotides line up with TRBD1. This CDR3 has 16 residues. Germline assignment: CDR1 GTSNPN and CDR2 SVGIG (reference sequence). V lost 0 bases and J lost 8; bases outside the gene matches: 12.

CDR3 bases: TGTGCCAGCAGCTCGCGGACTAGCGCAAACACCGGGGAGCTGTTTTTT. It yields the protein CASSSRTSANTGELFF. The chain uses TRBV7-6 and TRBJ2-2; 9 nucleotides match TRBD2. The V segment lost 4 bases and the J segment 2 bases; nucleotides outside the gene matches: 5. Per the germline V gene, CDR1 is SGHVS and CDR2 is FNYEAQ. The CDR3 totals 16 residues.

The J gene is TRBJ1-2, the V gene TRBV30; D not certain. Germline CDR1 GTSNPN, CDR2 SVGIG (reference sequence). This CDR3 is 15 amino acids long. The ends were cut back, 4 bases at V and 0 bases at J, with 15 bases in the middle. The CDR3 nucleotides are TGTGCCTGGACTCGAAGGAGGGTAACTAACTATGGCTACACCTTC. Translated, it gives CAWTRRRVTNYGYTF.

The CDR3 reads CASSTKGVKGPYEQYF. For the CDR3, the DNA is TGTGCCAGTAGTACCAAAGGGGTCAAGGGTCCCTACGAGCAGTACTTC. The chain uses TRBV19 and TRBJ2-7; D may be TRBD1 (5 bases). This CDR3 comprises 16 residues. In germline, CDR1 is LNHDA, CDR2 SQIVND (reference sequence). V was trimmed by 4 bases and J by 2 bases, leaving 18 bases between them. The full variable domain, with the rest looked up from reference TRBV19 and TRBJ2-7, is DGGITQSPKYLFRKEGQNVTLSCEQNLNHDAMYWYRQDPGQGLRLIYYSQIVNDFQKGDIAEGYSVSREKKESFPLTVTSAQKNPTAFYLCASSTKGVKGPYEQYFGPGTRLTVT.

The genes are TRBV19 and TRBJ2-2; D is uncertain. From germline, CDR1 is LNHDA and CDR2 SQIVND (reference sequence). Trimming shortened V by 3 bases and J by 1 base, and 12 bases separated the two germline ends. The CDR3 is 16 amino acids. CDR3: CASSITGRKNTGELFF. The CDR3 DNA reads as TGTGCCAGTAGTATTACCGGCAGGAAGAACACCGGGGAGCTGTTTTTT.

This chain connects TRBV7-2 to TRBJ1-1; 9 bases map to TRBD1. CDR1 is SGHTA and CDR2 is FQGNSA in the germline V gene. The CDR3 is 13 amino acids. Trimming removed 5 bases from V and 8 bases from J; junction bases left unmatched: 6. Written as DNA, the CDR3 is TGTGCCAGCAGCCCTGGACAGGGGCGGGAAGCTTTCTTT. It specifies CASSPGQGREAFF. The full variable domain, completed using reference TRBV7-2 and TRBJ1-1, is GAGVSQSPSNKVTEKGKDVELRCDPISGHTALYWYRQSLGQGLEFLIYFQGNSAPDKSGLPSDRFSAERTGGSVSTLTIQRTQQEDSAVYLCASSPGQGREAFFGQGTRLTVV.

The chain links TRBV5-6 to TRBJ2-3; 7 bases map to TRBD2. This CDR3 is built from 16 residues. V shed 1 base and J 2 bases; nucleotides not matched to a gene: 7. Germline V gene sequence: CDR1 SGHDT, CDR2 YYEEEE. This chain's CDR3 is CASSLWASGSTDTQYF. In nucleotides, the CDR3 is TGTGCCAGCAGCTTGTGGGCTAGCGGATCCACAGATACGCAGTATTTT.

V and J are TRBV2 and TRBJ1-1, with 8 bases fitting TRBD1. Germline-derived CDR1 and CDR2 are SNHLY and FYNNEI. With V trimmed by 7 bases and J by 3 bases, 7 bases remained unmatched. CDR3 length: 14 residues. CDR3 bases: TGTGCCAGCACTAAGGACAGGGAGCACACTGAAGCTTTCTTT. Its translation is CASTKDREHTEAFF.

The CDR3: CASSEVPLGYTF. The DNA of the CDR3 is TGTGCCAGCAGTGAAGTTCCCCTTGGCTACACCTTC. V is TRBV6-1 and J is TRBJ1-2, with no clear D. Germline V lookup: CDR1 MNHNS, CDR2 SASEGT. The ends were cut back, 1 base at V and 7 bases at J, with 7 bases in the middle. The length of the CDR3 is 12 residues.

The chain combines TRBV6-6 with TRBJ2-3, with 7 bases fitting TRBD1. Trimming at V came to 4 bases and at J to 3 bases, leaving 7 bases not matched to a gene. Germline V gives CDR1 MNHNY, CDR2 SVGAGI (reference sequence). This CDR3 comprises 15 residues. The CDR3 coding sequence is TGTGCCAGCAGTTCGACAGGGATGAGGACAGATACGCAGTATTTT. Translation gives CASSSTGMRTDTQYF.

The CDR3 DNA reads as TGTGCCAGCAGCCAGGACAGGGGGAGCACTGAAGCTTTCTTT. It is translated as CASSQDRGSTEAFF. The chain is built from TRBV7-2 and TRBJ1-1, with 10 bases that match TRBD1. The ends lost 5 bases at V and 4 bases at J; junction bases unmatched: 4. Germline lookup yields CDR1 SGHTA and CDR2 FQGNSA. The CDR3 totals 14 residues.

The genes are TRBV18 and TRBJ2-7, with D perhaps TRBD1 (6 bases). Germline loops: CDR1 KGHSH, CDR2 LQKENI. This CDR3 is 13 amino acids long. V was cut by 3 bases and J by 6 bases, with 12 bases left in between. The CDR3: CASSPTWDTEQYF. CDR3 DNA sequence: TGTGCCAGCTCACCCACCTGGGACACCGAGCAGTACTTC.

V is TRBV2 and J is TRBJ2-3; TRBD2 agrees at 7 bases. The CDR3 is 13 residues long. With 11 bases clipped from V and 5 bases from J, the junction kept 10 bases outside the gene matches. Germline-derived CDR1 and CDR2 are SNHLY and FYNNEI. The CDR3 nucleotides read TGTGCCGGCACCCTTTTAGCGGGAGATACGCAGTATTTT. It yields the protein CAGTLLAGDTQYF.

V and J are TRBV7-8 and TRBJ1-3; TRBD1 matches 7 bases. J gave up 0 bases and V 2 bases, and 1 base lay outside the gene matches. This CDR3 has 15 amino acids. Germline loops: CDR1 SGHVS, CDR2 FQNEAQ. Here the CDR3 DNA reads TGTGCCAGCAGCTTAACAGGGGACTCTGGAAACACCATATATTTT. Its translation: CASSLTGDSGNTIYF.

V is TRBV13 and J is TRBJ2-7; 8 bases fit TRBD1. With V trimmed by 4 bases and J by 5 bases, 7 bases remained unmatched. This CDR3 is built from 14 residues. Germline CDR1 reads PRHDT; CDR2 reads FYEKMQ (reference sequence). CDR3 sequence: CASSSRTGTDEQYF. In DNA, the CDR3 is TGTGCCAGCAGCTCACGGACAGGGACGGACGAGCAGTACTTC.

V is TRBV4-3 and J is TRBJ2-1; TRBD2 matches at 7 bases. Trimming took 1 base from V and 12 from J; bases not matched to a gene: 9. The CDR3 sequence is 14 residues long. Germline V gives CDR1 LGHNA, CDR2 YSLEER. The CDR3: CASSQVWGGELQFF. CDR3 bases: TGCGCCAGCAGCCAAGTATGGGGAGGGGAACTGCAGTTCTTC.

The genes are TRBV7-2 and TRBJ1-1, with TRBD1 matching over 9 bases. This CDR3 comprises 13 residues. CDR1 and CDR2 (germline): SGHTA, FQGNSA. V trimming: 7 bases; J trimming: 10 bases; junction bases outside the gene matches: 10. The CDR3 reads CASINQQGALAFF. CDR3 nucleotide sequence: TGTGCCAGCATTAACCAACAGGGGGCGCTAGCTTTCTTT. Complete variable domain (other parts from reference TRBV7-2 and TRBJ1-1): GAGVSQSPSNKVTEKGKDVELRCDPISGHTALYWYRQSLGQGLEFLIYFQGNSAPDKSGLPSDRFSAERTGGSVSTLTIQRTQQEDSAVYLCASINQQGALAFFGQGTRLTVV.

V and J are TRBV6-4 and TRBJ2-7; TRBD1 aligns across 7 bases. The CDR3 loop spans 17 amino acids. Germline assignment: CDR1 MRHNA and CDR2 SNTAGT. V shed 0 bases and J 2 bases; nucleotides not matched to a gene: 10. Here the CDR3 DNA reads TGTGCCAGCAGTGACTCGGGGGACAGAACTTATACCTACGAGCAGTACTTC. Its protein product is CASSDSGDRTYTYEQYF.

The chain is built from TRBV5-6 and TRBJ1-1; 7 bases align to TRBD1. Trimming cost V 0 bases and J 5 bases; bases outside gene matches: 7. From germline, CDR1 is SGHDT and CDR2 YYEEEE. The CDR3 runs to 15 residues. The DNA of the CDR3 is TGTGCCAGCAGCTTGGGGAACAGGGGTTATACTGAAGCTTTCTTT. Translated, it gives CASSLGNRGYTEAFF.

The chain recombines TRBV27 with TRBJ1-6, with 8 positions matching TRBD1. Germline V gene sequence: CDR1 MNHEY, CDR2 SMNVEV (reference sequence). The CDR3 runs 15 residues. V was pared by 6 bases and J by 5 bases, with 6 bases of the junction left unmatched. The CDR3 protein is CASSDHRGDNSPLHF. CDR3 nucleotides: TGTGCCAGCAGCGACCACAGGGGGGATAATTCACCCCTCCACTTT.

The CDR3 sequence is CASSPLGTSSSTDTQYF. The DNA of the CDR3 is TGTGCCAGCTCACCATTGGGGACTAGTTCTAGCACAGATACGCAGTATTTT. V is TRBV18 and J is TRBJ2-3, with 8 nucleotides matching TRBD2. The CDR3 contains 17 residues. Germline CDR1 is KGHSH and CDR2 is LQKENI. V shed 2 bases and J 0 bases; nucleotides not matched to a gene: 7.